This TCR beta chain was captured by sequencing in a study of molecular identifiers for immune sequencing clone quantification (dated by TCRdb to the late 2010s). Background on the whole study: In a replicate experiment, RNA from roughly 21,000 or 96,000 naive CD8 T cells was split into five aliquots, four of which were sequenced. This methods study used CD8 T cells to benchmark TCR RNA copy counting and molecular-identifier clustering-based TCR repertoire sequencing (MIDCIRS). The paper as a whole reports these results and caveats: Spiked-in Jurkat TCR RNA (around 9 copies' worth), which is not part of the donor repertoire, was contained in the naive libraries. A single cell's worth of spiked-in Jurkat TCR RNA was reported detectable even among 850,000 to 1,000,000 naive CD8 T cells. The sizes of highly expanded clones could end up underestimated when identical TCR molecules share a barcode. Clones above 20 RNA copies held over 97% of molecules in CMV-specific effector cells but under 1% in naive cells. When barcode sub-clustering was omitted, TCR diversity was inflated by chimeric consensus sequences, with chimeras reaching as high as 47%. Modeling estimated about 2.8 recovered TCR RNA copies per cell, compared with approximately 9.5 by digital PCR, which implies about 30% capture efficiency.

Receptor libraries were prepared by PCR. Sequencing was performed on an Illumina HiSeq 4000. Bulk TCR libraries were generated as previously described, with the TCR primers listed in Table S5 used. The Qiagen AllPrep DNA/RNA kit was used to purify total RNA. Reads from multiple sequencing runs of the same library were pooled before analysis. On the authors' methods: Reads were retained only if the reads had an exact TCR constant sequence, and the retained reads were trimmed to 150 nt and grouped according to their 12-nt molecular barcodes. Reads within each barcode group were sub-clustered using a 15% Levenshtein threshold, and quality-weighted consensus sequences were constructed for each RNA molecule. Non-functional sequences were filtered out, along with any lower-count sequence sitting one edit away from another sequence. Based on a fit of two negative binomial distributions, barcode sub-clusters having less than 20% of the maximum read count were discarded. TCRdb's own reprocessing of the public reads used fastp at Q25 and MiXCR and kept productive beta chains. Rows are combined by CDR3 protein, so each entry shows the most common genes and DNA. TCRdb, not the authors, supplied the V and J calls. Across this sample there are roughly 86,000 distinct CDR3 sequences, with around 20% seen only once. Around 0.88% of the sample is taken by the ten largest.

Concerning this clonotype itself: Its antigen is still unknown. No base qualities exist here, and no much larger clone lies one base off it.

Naive CD8 T cell libraries were made from 20,000 to 1,000,000 sorted cells using 10%, 30% or 50% of purified RNA. On a BD FACSAria II, naive CD8 T cells were FACS-sorted as CD8+CD4-CCR7+CD45RA+ and collected into RLT Plus buffer. Approximately nine TCR copies' worth of Jurkat RNA were spiked into about 20,000-1,000,000 naive CD8 T cell samples to test detection sensitivity. CD8 T cells were enriched with RosetteSep CD8+ T Cell Enrichment Cocktail and Ficoll-Paque, followed by ACK red cell lysis. Trimming removed 0 bases from V and 0 bases from J, leaving 8 bases between the germline ends. In the germline V gene, CDR1 corresponds to SGHRS and CDR2 to YFSETQ. The CDR3 goes from the cysteine to the phenylalanine over 15 residues. Of all the DNA, just the CDR3 is kept, 45 bases in frame from base 1.

The rearranged segments are TRBV5-1 and TRBJ2-3, with TRBD2 tentatively as D gene (5 bases match). The receptor comes from a human donor in good health. Some libraries in this study had Jurkat cell RNA spiked in. The sample was naive CD8+ T cells from blood, with Jurkat cell RNA spiked in. Per the publication, the cell subset or site label means: FACS-sorted CD8+CD4-CCR7+CD45RA+ naive T cells. The CDR3: CASSLASGSTDTQYF. The DNA sequence follows: TGCGCCAGCAGCTTGGCCAGCGGTAGCACAGATACGCAGTATTTT.